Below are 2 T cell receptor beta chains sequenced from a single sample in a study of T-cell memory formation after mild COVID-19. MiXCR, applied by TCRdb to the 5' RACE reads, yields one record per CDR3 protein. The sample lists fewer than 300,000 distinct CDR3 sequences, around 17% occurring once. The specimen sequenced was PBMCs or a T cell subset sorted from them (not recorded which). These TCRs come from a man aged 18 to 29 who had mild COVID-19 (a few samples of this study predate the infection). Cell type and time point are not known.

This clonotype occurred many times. In nucleotides, the CDR3 is TGCAGTGCTAGGGAGCAGGGGGCAGGAGATACGCAGTATTTT. It translates to CSAREQGAGDTQYF. The chain uses TRBV20-1 and TRBJ2-3; 8 bases align to TRBD1. This CDR3 has 14 amino acids. Trimming at V came to 3 bases and at J to 5 bases, leaving 7 bases not matched to a gene. In germline, CDR1 is DFQATT, CDR2 SNEGSKA (reference sequence).

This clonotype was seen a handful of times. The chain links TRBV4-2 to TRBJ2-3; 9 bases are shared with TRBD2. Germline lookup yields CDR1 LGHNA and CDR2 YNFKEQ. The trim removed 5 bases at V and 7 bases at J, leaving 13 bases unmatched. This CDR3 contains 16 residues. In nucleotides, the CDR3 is TGTGCCAGCAGCGGGGGGAGTAGCGGGAGAAATAATACGCAGTATTTT. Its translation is CASSGGSSGRNNTQYF.